The present TCR beta chain was sequenced within a study of T cells in Graves' hyperthyroidism and ophthalmopathy. Whole-study findings and limits: A model using 13 V-J features told ophthalmopathy apart from stable hyperthyroidism. Before onset, by a median of 6.5 months, the model predicted ophthalmopathy.

V dropped 2 bases and J dropped 8; count of bases not matched to a gene: 14. Per the germline V gene, CDR1 is MGHRA and CDR2 is YSYEKL. The CDR3 has 17 residues. This clonotype turned up a few times. Its antigen is undetermined. Clinical symptoms, serum thyroxine and TRAb, thyroid ultrasound and orbital computed tomography were used for the diagnoses. The PBMCs studied were ones that came from 10 ml fresh peripheral blood. RNA transcripts served as the template for amplifying TCR beta CDR3 regions. The TCR CDR3 was amplified in a first-round RT-PCR using the HTBI primer set. MiXCR, applied by TCRdb to the multiplex PCR reads, yields one record per CDR3 protein. Of hundreds of thousands of distinct CDR3 sequences in the sample, around 15% were seen once.

This receptor was identified in a woman aged 18-29 years with Graves' hyperthyroidism. This chain uses TRBV4-1 with TRBJ1-4; 7 bases map to TRBD1. The specimen was blood. This CDR3 is CASSQLQGIVVGEKLFF. CDR3 bases: TGCGCCAGCAGCCAACTACAGGGGATAGTGGTTGGAGAAAAACTGTTTTTT.